This T cell receptor beta chain was obtained from a study of T cell repertoires in cytomegalovirus infection. About the research overall: In the study, CMV epitopes included recently identified HLA-C-restricted and well-studied HLA-B-restricted ones. CMV infection plus the matching HLA type was flagged by public TCR beta signatures.

MiXCR, applied by TCRdb to the reads, yields one record per CDR3 protein. The sample has approximately 990,000 distinct CDR3 sequences, approximately 32% seen once. The CDR3 consists of 15 residues. V was pared by 3 bases and J by 2 bases, with 13 bases between. The germline CDR1 and CDR2 sequences are MNHEY and SMNVEV (reference sequence). Broader study findings: Identification of carriers of CMV plus the relevant HLA was achieved through cumulative public TCR beta family frequency. HLA-C-restricted, CMV-specific TCR beta clonotypes were dominant ex vivo.

About this clonotype: Its target is not known.

The receptor was isolated from a human donor in good health (CMV status not recorded). Some clones in this sample may be carry-over from other donors' samples. The sample consisted of cultured CD8+ T cells from PBMCs, taken from culture after CMV antigen stimulation. This chain connects TRBV27 to TRBJ2-5, with D perhaps matching TRBD1 (5 bases). The CDR3 DNA reads TGTGCCAGCAGTTTTCAGTGGACATCTCAAGAGACCCAGTACTTC. Its translation is CASSFQWTSQETQYF.